There are many counts of the clone carrying this T cell receptor (beta chain). Antigen specificity is unknown. The record originates from a study of Graves' ophthalmopathy and Graves' hyperthyroidism. Study findings and constraints: With a specificity of 72.22% and a sensitivity of roughly 71%, the model predicted ophthalmopathy progression. A 13-signature model separated ophthalmopathy from stable hyperthyroidism, about 88% sensitivity, around 81% specificity. The majority of expanded thyroid clonotypes above 0.001 frequency also occurred in blood.

Looked up from germline, CDR1 is SGHTA and CDR2 is FQGNSA. Between the trimmed V and J ends, which lost 1 base and 7 bases, there was a span of 19 bases. This CDR3 spans 16 amino acids. RNA transcripts served as template for amplifying TCR beta CDR3 sequences. An initial RT-PCR round employing HTBI primers preceded a second-round multiplex PCR. TCRdb passed the multiplex PCR reads through MiXCR, listing each CDR3 protein once. Found here are 900,000 to 1,200,000 distinct CDR3 sequences, roughly two fifths of them singletons; the top ten hold around 10%. Clinical symptoms and serum thyroxine were used for diagnosis; TRAb, thyroid ultrasound and orbital computed tomography were also relied on.

Sample: peripheral blood or thyroid tissue (not recorded which). This TCR came from an adult man with Graves' hyperthyroidism. The rearrangement links TRBV7-2 to TRBJ1-1, with D possibly being TRBD1 (6 bases). The CDR3 bases are TGTGCCAGCAGCTTAGGAGGGGGGCAGGTTAGCATTGAAGCTTTCTTT. The encoded protein is CASSLGGGQVSIEAFF. Together with reference TRBV7-2 and TRBJ1-1, the CDR3 gives the full variable domain: GAGVSQSPSNKVTEKGKDVELRCDPISGHTALYWYRQSLGQGLEFLIYFQGNSAPDKSGLPSDRFSAERTGGSVSTLTIQRTQQEDSAVYLCASSLGGGQVSIEAFFGQGTRLTVV.